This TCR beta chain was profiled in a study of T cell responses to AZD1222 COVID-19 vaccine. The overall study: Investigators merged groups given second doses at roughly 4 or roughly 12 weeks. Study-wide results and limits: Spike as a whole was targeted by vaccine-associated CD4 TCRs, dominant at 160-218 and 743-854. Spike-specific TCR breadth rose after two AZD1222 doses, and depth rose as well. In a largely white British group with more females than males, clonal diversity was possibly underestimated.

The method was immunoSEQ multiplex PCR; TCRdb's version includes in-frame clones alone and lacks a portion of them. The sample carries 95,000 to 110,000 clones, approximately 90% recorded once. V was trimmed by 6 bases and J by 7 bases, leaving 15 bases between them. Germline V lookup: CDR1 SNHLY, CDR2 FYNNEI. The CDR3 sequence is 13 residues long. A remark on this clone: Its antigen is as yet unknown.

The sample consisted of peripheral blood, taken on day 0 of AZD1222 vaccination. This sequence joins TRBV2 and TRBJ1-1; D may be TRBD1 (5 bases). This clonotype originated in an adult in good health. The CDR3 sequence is CASRTIGVIEAFF. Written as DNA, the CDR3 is TGTGCCAGCAGAACCATAGGGGTTATTGAAGCTTTCTTT.